This record looks at one T cell receptor beta chain sequence and its context. Its antigen is unidentified. This specimen belongs to a study of graft-versus-host responses after intestinal transplantation. Across the whole study: Each recipient received anti-thymocyte globulin induction, then tacrolimus and steroids for about 3 years.

Assay: immunoSEQ multiplex PCR; the TCRdb copy retains only in-frame clones and omits some. The sample lists around 99,000 clones; 87% were seen once. Germline values: CDR1 LNHDA, CDR2 SQIVND (reference sequence). Trimming stripped 5 bases from V and 0 bases from J, with 8 bases between. The length of the CDR3 is 15 residues. Study-level points and caveats: Early post-transplant HvG declines showed an association with peak circulating GvH clone levels. Recipient-marrow GvH clones were detected, some having first appeared in ileum or blood.

The genes are TRBV19 and TRBJ1-6, with D unclear. Specimen: unstimulated CD4+ T cells sorted from spleen or lymph node cells, collected before transplant. This receptor was obtained from a human donor who was the organ donor for an intestinal transplant. CDR3 sequence reads: CASSASSSYNSPLHF. In DNA, the CDR3 is TGTGCCAGTAGTGCGAGTAGCTCCTATAATTCACCCCTCCACTTT. Together with reference TRBV19 and TRBJ1-6, the CDR3 gives the full variable domain: DGGITQSPKYLFRKEGQNVTLSCEQNLNHDAMYWYRQDPGQGLRLIYYSQIVNDFQKGDIAEGYSVSREKKESFPLTVTSAQKNPTAFYLCASSASSSYNSPLHFGNGTRLTVT.